These 30 T cell receptor beta chains were sequenced from one sample in a study of radiotherapy plus CTLA-4 blockade in lung cancer (dated by TCRdb to the late 2010s). The library was prepared using the immunoSEQ multiplex PCR assay. TCRdb retrieved this table from immuneACCESS and kept in-frame rearrangements only. Not all clones are present; in checked studies, unresolved V genes account for under half, and no reason is known for the remainder. The sample profile shows just under 60,000 clones; about three quarters of them were found once. The ten most abundant clones make up 3.5% to 4% of the sample. The sample was peripheral blood, taken from a patient treated with radiotherapy plus ipilimumab. The receptors were sampled from a human donor with non-small cell lung cancer who had a partial response to radiotherapy plus ipilimumab.

The chain has TRBV18 and TRBJ2-3; 11 bases map to TRBD1. From germline, CDR1 is KGHSH and CDR2 LQKENI. The CDR3 totals 17 residues. Trimming took 1 base from V and 0 from J; bases not matched to a gene: 3. The CDR3 loop is CASSPRTGGLSTDTQYF. The CDR3 DNA follows: TGTGCCAGCTCACCACGGACAGGGGGCCTTAGCACAGATACGCAGTATTTT.

The V call is TRBV4-2, the J call TRBJ1-4; maybe TRBD1 (5 bases). Germline loops: CDR1 LGHNA, CDR2 YNFKEQ. This CDR3 contains 15 residues. V gave up 0 bases and J gave up 8 bases, with 13 bases separating them. CDR3 DNA: TGTGCCAGCAGCCAAGATGGCCAGGGTGGGGAAAAACTGTTTTTT. This codes for CASSQDGQGGEKLFF.

The chain has TRBV6-5 and TRBJ1-2; weak D call: TRBD1 (5 bases). Between the trimmed V and J ends, which lost 4 bases and 2 bases, there was a span of 17 bases. This CDR3 is 16 amino acids long. The V gene's germline CDR1 is MNHEY and CDR2 SVGAGI. CDR3 bases: TGTGCCAGCAGTTTCACCCAGGGCGGCGGAAACTATGGCTACACCTTC. Its protein is CASSFTQGGGNYGYTF.

This sequence joins TRBV29-1 and TRBJ2-7, with D tentatively TRBD2 (6 bases). This CDR3 is built from 10 residues. Trimming took 3 bases from V and 7 from J, leaving 7 bases between them. Per germline, CDR1 SQVTM and CDR2 ANQGSEA. The CDR3 nucleotides read TGCAGCGTTGAGGAGGGAGAGCAGTACTTC. It translates to CSVEEGEQYF.

The V gene is TRBV7-9, the J gene TRBJ2-5; tentatively, D is TRBD2 (6 bases). Germline lookup yields CDR1 SEHNR and CDR2 FQNEAQ (reference sequence). This CDR3 has 14 amino acids. V shed 5 bases and J shed 2 bases, with 12 bases lying between them. Here the CDR3 DNA reads TGTGCCAGCAGCCCGGGGGACTCGCAAGAGACCCAGTACTTC. Amino acids: CASSPGDSQETQYF.

J is TRBJ2-5 and V is TRBV5-4; 10 bases match TRBD2. The germline V gene encodes CDR1 SGHNT and CDR2 YYREEE (reference sequence). J gave up 4 bases and V 0 bases, and 3 bases lay outside the gene matches. The CDR3 contains 15 residues. CDR3 sequence: CASSLAASGGETQYF. CDR3 sequence (DNA): TGTGCCAGCAGCTTGGCGGCTAGCGGGGGAGAGACCCAGTACTTC.

About this clone: The same CDR3 can be traced to other DNA sequences in this sample. CDR3 nucleotides: TGTGCCAGCTCCCCTCCAGGGGGGCCCCAGCATTTT. This gives the protein CASSPPGGPQHF. The J gene is TRBJ1-5, the V gene TRBV18; 7 bases match TRBD1. Germline CDR1 KGHSH, CDR2 LQKENI. With 6 bases clipped from V and 9 bases from J, the junction kept 5 bases outside the gene matches. The CDR3 contains 12 residues.

The V call is TRBV5-1, the J call TRBJ2-3; TRBD2 might be the D (7 bases). In germline, CDR1 is SGHRS, CDR2 YFSETQ. Trimming removed 1 base from V and 1 base from J, with 13 bases in between. The CDR3 extends over 16 amino acids. In nucleotides, the CDR3 is TGCGCCAGCAGCTTGAGGGGGGGTATTCGCACAGATACGCAGTATTTT. This sequence encodes CASSLRGGIRTDTQYF.

The chain links TRBV5-1 to TRBJ1-1, with D hard to call. The length of the CDR3 is 14 residues. V lost 2 bases, J lost 2 bases, and 10 bases lay in between. Germline loops: CDR1 SGHRS, CDR2 YFSETQ. The CDR3: CASSFRQANTEAFF. The DNA of the CDR3 is TGCGCCAGCAGCTTTCGGCAGGCTAACACTGAAGCTTTCTTT.

The chain links TRBV27 to TRBJ2-7; 9 nucleotides match TRBD1. Per the germline V gene, CDR1 is MNHEY and CDR2 is SMNVEV (reference sequence). The CDR3 has 15 amino acids. The ends lost 4 bases at V and 4 bases at J; junction bases unmatched: 8. The DNA for the CDR3 is TGTGCCAGCAGTTCGGGACAGGGAAAGGCATACGAGCAGTACTTC. This codes for CASSSGQGKAYEQYF.

The chain carries TRBV9 and TRBJ2-2; no clear D gene. The V gene's germline CDR1 is SGDLS and CDR2 YYNGEE. V dropped 0 bases and J dropped 8 bases, with 8 bases sitting between them. The length of the CDR3 is 13 residues. CDR3 amino acids: CASSVDPRGELFF. The DNA of the CDR3 is TGTGCCAGCAGCGTAGATCCCCGGGGGGAGCTGTTTTTT. The whole variable domain, remainder taken from reference TRBV9 and TRBJ2-2, is DSGVTQTPKHLITATGQRVTLRCSPRSGDLSVYWYQQSLDQGLQFLIQYYNGEERAKGNILERFSAQQFPDLHSELNLSSLELGDSALYFCASSVDPRGELFFGEGSRLTVL.

The chain carries TRBV11-2 and TRBJ2-5; D not certain. Per the germline V gene, CDR1 is SGHAT and CDR2 is FQNNGV. The germline V and J ends were trimmed by 3 bases and 7 bases, with 9 bases remaining between them. This CDR3 comprises 12 residues. CDR3 loop: CASSFPFGTQYF. CDR3 bases: TGTGCCAGCAGCTTCCCCTTCGGGACCCAGTACTTC. Using reference TRBV11-2 and TRBJ2-5 for the parts outside the CDR3, the full variable domain is EAGVAQSPRYKIIEKRQSVAFWCNPISGHATLYWYQQILGQGPKLLIQFQNNGVVDDSQLPKDRFSAERLKGVDSTLKIQPAKLEDSAVYLCASSFPFGTQYFGPGTRLLVL.

This chain uses TRBV7-2 with TRBJ2-1; 14 bases are shared with TRBD2. V dropped 6 bases and J dropped 10; count of bases not matched to a gene: 5. CDR3 size: 14 residues. Germline-derived CDR1 and CDR2 are SGHTA and FQGNSA. The chain's CDR3 is CASRLGLAGVEQFF. DNA for the CDR3: TGTGCCAGCAGACTGGGACTAGCGGGGGTGGAGCAGTTCTTC.

V is TRBV11-2 and J is TRBJ1-1; 11 nucleotides agree with TRBD1. Germline V gene sequence: CDR1 SGHAT, CDR2 FQNNGV. V lost 5 bases, J lost 4 bases, and 12 bases stayed unmatched. The CDR3 contains 17 residues. CDR3 sequence (DNA): TGTGCCAGCAGCGTCGGGACAGGGGGTTGGTTGGGCACTGAAGCTTTCTTT. Amino acid sequence: CASSVGTGGWLGTEAFF.

The chain recombines TRBV15 with TRBJ2-5, with TRBD2 matching over 10 bases. The CDR3 is made up of 17 amino acids. Germline-derived CDR1 and CDR2 are LNHNV and YYDKDF (reference sequence). After removal of 3 bases from V and 2 bases from J, the junction contained 9 bases not matched to a gene. CDR3 sequence (DNA): TGTGCCACCAGCAGGCAGAGGGGACTAGCGAATCAAGAGACCCAGTACTTC. Its protein product is CATSRQRGLANQETQYF.

The chain is built from TRBV7-2 and TRBJ2-7; a weak D match, TRBD1 (6 bases). Deletions cut 3 bases from V and 4 bases from J, with 10 bases between. This CDR3 contains 13 residues. Germline CDR1 SGHTA, CDR2 FQGNSA. The CDR3 is CASSFGRGYEQYF. The CDR3 coding sequence is TGTGCCAGCAGCTTCGGCAGGGGATACGAGCAGTACTTC. Full variable domain (missing parts from reference TRBV7-2 and TRBJ2-7): GAGVSQSPSNKVTEKGKDVELRCDPISGHTALYWYRQSLGQGLEFLIYFQGNSAPDKSGLPSDRFSAERTGGSVSTLTIQRTQQEDSAVYLCASSFGRGYEQYFGPGTRLTVT.

As concerns this clone: At the DNA level, this CDR3 is encoded by other sequences in the same sample as well. The CDR3 nucleotides are TGTGCCAGCTCAACGGTCCAAGAGACCCAGTACTTC. It codes for CASSTVQETQYF. This sequence joins TRBV18 and TRBJ2-5; D ambiguous. Trimming removed 5 bases from V and 1 base from J, with 5 bases in between. This CDR3 contains 12 residues. The germline CDR1 and CDR2 sequences are KGHSH and LQKENI. Variable domain in full (rest from reference TRBV18 and TRBJ2-5): NAGVMQNPRHLVRRRGQEARLRCSPMKGHSHVYWYRQLPEEGLKFMVYLQKENIIDESGMPKERFSAEFPKEGPSILRIQQVVRGDSAAYFCASSTVQETQYFGPGTRLLVL.

This clone showed up just once. As DNA, the CDR3 is TGTGCCAGCAGCTTAGCCGGAAACATTCAGTACTTC. This gives the protein CASSLAGNIQYF. The V gene is TRBV11-2, the J gene TRBJ2-4; D is unclear. The CDR3 has 12 residues. Germline loops: CDR1 SGHAT, CDR2 FQNNGV. Trimming stripped 1 base from V and 6 bases from J, with 4 bases between.

The chain joins TRBV20-1 to TRBJ1-2; D may be TRBD1 (5 bases). Trimming left V 5 bases short and J 8 bases short, with 12 bases between. Germline CDR1 reads DFQATT; CDR2 reads SNEGSKA (reference sequence). CDR3 length: 11 residues. The CDR3 is CSASGQGGYTF. The CDR3 DNA sequence: TGCAGTGCTTCAGGGCAGGGCGGCTACACCTTC.

In regard to this clone: At the DNA level, this CDR3 is encoded by other sequences in the same sample as well. The chain has TRBV30 and TRBJ2-7; D unclear. The germline CDR1 and CDR2 sequences are GTSNPN and SVGIG (reference sequence). V lost 2 bases and J lost 0, with 5 bases in between. The CDR3 loop spans 12 amino acids. The CDR3 bases are TGTGCCTGGAGTCGGTTCTCCTACGAGCAGTACTTC. It yields the protein CAWSRFSYEQYF.

The gene calls are TRBV5-1 and TRBJ2-5, with 8 positions matching TRBD1. The CDR3 consists of 15 residues. Germline-derived CDR1 and CDR2 are SGHRS and YFSETQ. J gave up 1 base and V 0 bases, and 2 bases lay outside the gene matches. CDR3 DNA: TGCGCCAGCAGCTTGGGTACAGGGGGCCAAGAGACCCAGTACTTC. Its translation: CASSLGTGGQETQYF.

The chain has TRBV21-1 and TRBJ2-1; TRBD1, the table's D call, was not compared with the DNA. TRBV21-1 represents a pseudogene. This CDR3 has 14 residues. For the CDR3, the DNA is TGTGCTCAGCAGGGGGACAGCTTTTACAATGAGCAGTTCTTC. Protein: CAQQGDSFYNEQFF.

The chain employs TRBV9 and TRBJ1-1; the match to TRBD1 covers 7 bases. V was clipped by 0 bases and J by 7 bases; unmatched bases: 6. This CDR3 is built from 14 residues. CDR1 is SGDLS and CDR2 is YYNGEE in the germline V gene. CDR3 coding DNA: TGTGCCAGCAGCGTAGGGACAGGCGGTATTGAAGCTTTCTTT. Translated, it gives CASSVGTGGIEAFF.

This chain joins TRBV28 and TRBJ2-1, with 7 bases matching TRBD2. This CDR3 has 12 amino acids. V lost 7 bases and J lost 13; bases outside the gene matches: 10. In germline, CDR1 is MDHEN, CDR2 SYDVKM. DNA for the CDR3: TGTGCCAGCACCGAACTAGCGTCGACTCAGTTCTTC. Its protein product is CASTELASTQFF.

This rearrangement joins TRBV21-1 to TRBJ1-2; TRBD1, the table's D call, lacks a check against the DNA. TRBV21-1 is annotated as a pseudogene. The CDR3 extends over 14 amino acids. CDR3 DNA sequence: TGTGCCAGCAGCAAAGAACAGGGGGTGAGTGGCTACACCTTC. Its translation is CASSKEQGVSGYTF.

This rearrangement joins TRBV5-4 to TRBJ1-6, with 7 bases identical to TRBD1. The CDR3 consists of 15 residues. Trimming at V came to 0 bases and at J to 8 bases, leaving 5 bases not matched to a gene. Germline CDR1 and CDR2: SGHNT and YYREEE (reference sequence). The CDR3 region has the DNA TGTGCCAGCAGCTTGGCCGACAGGGCGGATTCACCCCTCCACTTT. Translated, it gives CASSLADRADSPLHF. Looking up the rest from reference TRBV5-4 and TRBJ1-6 gives the full variable domain: ETGVTQSPTHLIKTRGQQVTLRCSSQSGHNTVSWYQQALGQGPQFIFQYYREEENGRGNFPPRFSGLQFPNYSSELNVNALELDDSALYLCASSLADRADSPLHFGNGTRLTVT.

V is TRBV27 and J is TRBJ2-1; TRBD2 matches 14 bases. CDR1 and CDR2 (germline): MNHEY, SMNVEV (reference sequence). V lost 5 bases and J lost 6; bases outside the gene matches: 6. The CDR3 has 16 amino acids. The CDR3 coding sequence is TGTGCCAGCAGTGCGGGACTAGCGGGGGTTCCCAATGAGCAGTTCTTC. Encoded protein: CASSAGLAGVPNEQFF.

This clone was seen only once. This sequence joins TRBV5-1 and TRBJ2-3; 7 positions agree with TRBD1. The CDR3 loop spans 16 amino acids. Germline V CDR1 and CDR2: SGHRS, YFSETQ. J gave up 0 bases and V 1 base, and 5 bases lay outside the gene matches. The CDR3 loop is CASSLSQGSSTDTQYF. CDR3 coding DNA: TGCGCCAGCAGCTTGTCACAGGGGTCCAGCACAGATACGCAGTATTTT.

The chain couples TRBV6-5 to TRBJ2-7; possible D gene TRBD2, 5 bases. The CDR3 totals 14 residues. The germline V gene has CDR1 MNHEY and CDR2 SVGAGI. V gave up 2 bases and J gave up 3 bases, with 11 bases separating them. The CDR3 DNA is TGTGCCAGCAGTTACGCAGGACTGGTCTACGAGCAGTACTTC. Amino acids: CASSYAGLVYEQYF.

The gene calls are TRBV2 and TRBJ2-7, with D maybe TRBD1 (8 bases). V was pared by 5 bases and J by 6 bases, with 17 bases between. In germline, CDR1 is SNHLY, CDR2 FYNNEI. The CDR3 loop spans 14 amino acids. CDR3 residues: CASSITDREGEQYF. The CDR3 DNA reads as TGTGCCAGCAGTATCACGGACAGGGAGGGCGAGCAGTACTTC.